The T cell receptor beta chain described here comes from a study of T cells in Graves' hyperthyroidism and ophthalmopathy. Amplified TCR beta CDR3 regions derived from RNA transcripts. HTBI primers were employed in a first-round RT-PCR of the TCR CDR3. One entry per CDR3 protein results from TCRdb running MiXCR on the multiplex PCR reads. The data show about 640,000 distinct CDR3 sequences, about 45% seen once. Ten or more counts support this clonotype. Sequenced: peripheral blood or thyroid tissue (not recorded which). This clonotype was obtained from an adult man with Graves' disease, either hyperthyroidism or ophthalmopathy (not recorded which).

CDR3 bases: TGCAGCGTTCGCGACAGGGGGAATGGCTACACCTTC. As protein: CSVRDRGNGYTF. The chain joins TRBV29-1 to TRBJ1-2; the match to TRBD1 covers 9 bases. This CDR3 is built from 12 residues. The V and J ends lost 5 bases and 6 bases, in that order; junction bases with no gene match: 4. Germline CDR1 is SQVTM and CDR2 is ANQGSEA.